The entry below describes one T cell receptor beta chain. Which antigen it targets is not known. No much larger clonotype is one base removed from it; base qualities were not supplied. Each donor gave one peripheral blood draw, averaging approximately 0.12 L, which was collected into heparinised tubes. A BD FACSAria II was used to sort naive, central memory, regulatory and stem cell-like memory CD4+ T cells with a panel that included CD45RO, CCR7, CD25, CD127, CD95 and CD27. A purity above 95% was achieved for all sorted populations. PBMCs were isolated right away by Lymphoprep density gradient centrifugation and were stained directly, without culture. So that batch effects would be minimized, each experiment stained and sorted samples in pairs, pairing one healthy donor with one patient. Ends trimmed: V by 5 bases, J by 5 bases; bases unmatched to a gene: 7. The CDR3 starts with the cysteine, ends with the phenylalanine, and has 16 residues. CDR3 DNA is the only sequence kept; it has 48 bases, read in frame from the first base. The germline V gene encodes CDR1 LNHDA and CDR2 SQIVND (reference sequence).

This sample was taken from a study of beta chain features in type 1 diabetes (dated by TCRdb to 2017 to 2018). General notes on the study: Mean age, gender distribution, total cell number and subset yield did not differ between patients and healthy donors. A total of roughly 100 million sorted cells were examined across all samples, and the number of cells per subset was strongly correlated with RNA yield. In the study, TCRB repertoires of sorted circulating CD4+ T cell subsets from recently diagnosed type 1 diabetes patients were compared with those of matched healthy donors. Whereas all 30 or so donors provided naive and central memory subsets, regulatory and stem cell-like memory subsets were isolated from just 8 patients and roughly eight healthy donors.

Study-wide findings and limitations: The naive, central memory and regulatory TCRB repertoires appeared to resemble one another more closely among patients than among healthy donors. Shorter templates might have been favored by PCR, but patient and control samples were amplified and corrected together, so both groups would have been affected equally by any skew. Type 1 diabetes patients showed a moderate but significant shortening of TCRB CDR3 length in all four CD4+ subsets. Because the HLA sub-analyses included only small numbers of individuals, any influence of HLA type on TCRB rearrangement was left unresolved. At VDJ recombination sites, type 1 diabetes patients had fewer insertions and more deleted nucleotides, which implies abnormalities in thymic rearrangement. Because cDNA rather than genomic DNA was sequenced, highly expressing activated cells could have been over-represented, although no difference in activation and CD3 levels was found between groups.

All of the isolated RNA was reverse transcribed with the High Capacity cDNA Reverse Transcription Kit, so expressed TCRB transcripts were sequenced. Naive, central memory and regulatory T cell samples underwent deep immunoSEQ sequencing, averaging roughly 3.3 million total reads per sample. After sorted cells were lysed in RLT buffer, RNA was extracted with DNase-treated RNeasy Micro or Mini kits, with the choice depending on cell number. To prevent cross-contamination, each cell subset was processed individually, whereas patient and healthy donor samples were processed jointly. The immunoSEQ multiplex PCR was used to amplify TCRB sequences from cDNA, generating 87-bp fragments that spanned the CDR3 region. Sequencing of the amplicons was performed on the Illumina HiSeq platform. In the paper's pipeline: Synthetic template baselines were used to correct PCR bias computationally, reads within Hamming distance 2 were collapsed together, and singletons that could not be merged were discarded. Reads were aligned against IMGT to assign V, D and J genes, CDR3 length and insertions or deletions at six rearrangement sites. Within each subset, clonotype counts were normalized to sorted cell number, and only after that were true diversity and Gini coefficients computed with the tcR R package. The overlap coefficient, calculated on TCRB nucleotide sequences, was used to measure repertoire sharing. Out-of-frame TCRB sequences from naive cells were analyzed as a proxy for the pre-selection repertoire. In its TCRdb copy, this immuneACCESS table keeps in-frame sequences only and misses some clones. Where compared with another copy, unresolved V genes explain less than half of these, and the others have no known cause. D and trimming were read from the DNA, whereas the V and J calls and clone size are those reported in that table. The sample table holds around 250,000 clones, of which around 24% were seen once. Of the sample, 0.012% is held by the ten largest clones.

This clonotype was sampled from a woman aged 30 to 39 with type 1 diabetes. Sequenced sample: naive CD4+ T cells from blood. The meaning of the sample's cell subset or site label: true naive CD4+ T cells. Recombination joined TRBV19 with TRBJ2-5, with 14 bases in between that match TRBD2. The CDR3 region: CASSPTSGRAVETQYF. The DNA is TGTGCCAGTAGTCCGACTAGCGGGAGGGCCGTTGAGACCCAGTACTTC. Extended through the reference TRBV19 and TRBJ2-5 proteins, this CDR3 yields the full variable domain: DGGITQSPKYLFRKEGQNVTLSCEQNLNHDAMYWYRQDPGQGLRLIYYSQIVNDFQKGDIAEGYSVSREKKESFPLTVTSAQKNPTAFYLCASSPTSGRAVETQYFGPGTRLLVL.